The clone carrying this T cell receptor beta chain was detected once. The CDR3 runs 12 residues. The germline V gene encodes CDR1 MNHEY and CDR2 SVGAGI. With 10 bases removed from V and 5 bases from J, the gap between germline ends came to 12 bases. Per the original data handling: Researchers report that nucleated cell counts were estimated from reference gene primer amplification. Sequencing used immunoSEQ multiplex PCR; TCRdb keeps in-frame clones, though not all of them. The D gene and trimming were derived from the DNA, and the V and J assignments and clone size from that table. Counted here are tens of thousands of clones, about 83% occurring once; the ten biggest clones make up 40% to 45%. This specimen belongs to a study of blood T cell repertoires in COVID-19. In the study overall: From the United States, Italy and Spain came samples of acute and convalescent COVID-19. PBMCs, B-cell-depleted T cells, or T cells were the source of the cDNA or gDNA that made up the material.

The rearrangement joins TRBV6-5 to TRBJ1-5; a weak D match, TRBD1 (6 bases). The receptor was isolated from a man older than 75 with acute or convalescent COVID-19. Sequenced input: peripheral blood. The DNA for the CDR3 is TGTGCCACCACCGGACAGTATCAGCCCCAGCATTTT. Translated: CATTGQYQPQHF.